Listed below are T cell receptor beta chains from one sample, sequenced in a study of OX40 agonist ivuxolimab in advanced cancers. The method was immunoSEQ multiplex PCR; TCRdb's version includes in-frame clones alone and lacks a portion of them. This sample has 25,000 or so clones, with 84% found just once. The sequenced sample was CD4+ or CD8+ T cells sorted from blood, obtained in a trial of the OX40 agonist ivuxolimab. Receptors were obtained from an adult with an advanced solid tumor such as melanoma, head and neck, liver or kidney cancer. Both conserved end residues are part of each CDR3. A clone size is listed for some rows: how often the clone was seen (once, few, many), or a class if it is expanded.

j_call clone_size cdr3_length v_call cdr3_aa
TRBJ1-1 NA 13 TRBV5-4 CASSLGEGTEAFF
TRBJ1-1 NA 14 TRBV4-1 CASSQDSLNTEAFF
TRBJ2-5 NA 14 TRBV7-9 CASSFPGNQETQYF
TRBJ1-1 NA 15 TRBV7-6 CASSLVGELNTEAFF
TRBJ2-1 NA 12 TRBV7-9 CASSSGGTEQFF
TRBJ2-7 NA 15 TRBV4-3 CASSQEGLGTYEQYF
TRBJ1-2 NA 15 TRBV15 CATSRREGSEYGYTF
TRBJ2-5 NA 18 TRBV19 CASSIRKTSGGWEETQYF
TRBJ1-2 NA 15 TRBV7-9 CASSSLTRGGGGYTF
TRBJ1-2 NA 14 TRBV5-5 CASSSATANYGYTF
TRBJ1-5 NA 15 TRBV4-2 CASSQEWDSNQPQHF
TRBJ2-7 NA 15 TRBV7-8 CASSLGAGGHYEQYF
TRBJ2-5 NA 14 TRBV27 CASSYGVGIETQYF
TRBJ2-7 NA 15 TRBV7-4 CASSLNRDTFYEQYF
TRBJ1-2 NA 16 TRBV6-5 CASSSDTTPPFYGYTF
TRBJ1-1 once 14 TRBV4-3 CASSPSTVGTEAFF
TRBJ2-1 NA 17 TRBV13 CASSSNYFGQGPNEQFF
TRBJ1-6 few 14 TRBV27 CASSFTEHLSPLHF
TRBJ2-1 once 15 TRBV5-1 CASSSSGGFVDEQFF
TRBJ1-3 NA 17 TRBV5-6 CASSSRVWEEPGNTIYF
TRBJ2-7 NA 13 TRBV6-5 CASSGTGLYEQYF
TRBJ1-2 NA 15 TRBV6-5 CASSTGTGGFYGYTF
TRBJ1-2 NA 12 TRBV19 CASRTGGAGYTF
TRBJ1-4 few 19 TRBV7-9 CASTSDRGKDPTTNEKLFF
TRBJ2-5 NA 14 TRBV6-5 CASRGQGGRETQYF
TRBJ1-1 NA 15 TRBV10-3 CAISESRIVNTEAFF
TRBJ2-1 NA 12 TRBV4-3 CASSQGANEQFF
TRBJ1-4 NA 15 TRBV2 CASSASGASNEKLFF
TRBJ2-2 NA 13 TRBV28 CATTLEGIGELFF
TRBJ2-7 once 14 TRBV27 CARPRDPRPYEQYF
TRBJ2-1 NA 11 TRBV13 CASSLGNEQFF
TRBJ2-2 NA 12 TRBV6-5 CASSLTTGELFF
TRBJ2-5 few 13 TRBV9 CASSTAGGWTQYF
TRBJ1-4 NA 14 TRBV5-6 CASSTGTGPEKLFF
TRBJ2-7 NA 17 TRBV4-3 CASSQGDTGQPSYEQYF
TRBJ2-2 NA 16 TRBV4-3 CASSQGTGGRTGELFF
TRBJ2-2 NA 12 TRBV6-6 CASIRNTGELFF
TRBJ2-2 NA 14 TRBV14 CASSLAGGTGELFF
TRBJ2-7 NA 14 TRBV25-1 CASSGSWKPVEQYF
TRBJ1-5 NA 18 TRBV23-1 CASSQSGRGALDNQPQHF
TRBJ1-2 NA 14 TRBV27 CASSPPGQSNGYTF
TRBJ2-5 NA 13 TRBV9 CASSVALVGTQYF
TRBJ2-7 NA 13 TRBV19 CASTPGSLYEQYF
TRBJ1-2 once 16 TRBV18 CASSPVNRDKNYGYTF
TRBJ2-2 once 17 TRBV7-8 CASSSTGGQDRTGELFF
TRBJ2-7 NA 12 TRBV7-9 CASSFPGDEQYF